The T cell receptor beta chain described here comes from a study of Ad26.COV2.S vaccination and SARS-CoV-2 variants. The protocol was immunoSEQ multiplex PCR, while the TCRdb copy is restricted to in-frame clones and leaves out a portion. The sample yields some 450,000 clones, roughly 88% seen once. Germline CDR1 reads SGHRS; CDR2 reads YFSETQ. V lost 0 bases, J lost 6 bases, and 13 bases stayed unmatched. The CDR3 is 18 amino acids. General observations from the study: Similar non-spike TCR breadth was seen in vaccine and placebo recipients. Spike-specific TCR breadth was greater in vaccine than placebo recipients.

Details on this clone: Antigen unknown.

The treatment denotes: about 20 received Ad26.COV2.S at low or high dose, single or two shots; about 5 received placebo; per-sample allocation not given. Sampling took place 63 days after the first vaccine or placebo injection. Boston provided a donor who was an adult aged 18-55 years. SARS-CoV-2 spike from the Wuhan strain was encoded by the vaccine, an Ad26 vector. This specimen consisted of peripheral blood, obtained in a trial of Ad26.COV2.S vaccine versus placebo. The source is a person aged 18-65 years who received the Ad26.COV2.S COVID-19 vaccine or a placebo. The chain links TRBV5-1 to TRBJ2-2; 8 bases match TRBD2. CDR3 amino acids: CASSLESPGLGRAGELFF. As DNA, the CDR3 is TGCGCCAGCAGCTTGGAGTCCCCGGGACTAGGGCGCGCCGGGGAGCTGTTTTTT.